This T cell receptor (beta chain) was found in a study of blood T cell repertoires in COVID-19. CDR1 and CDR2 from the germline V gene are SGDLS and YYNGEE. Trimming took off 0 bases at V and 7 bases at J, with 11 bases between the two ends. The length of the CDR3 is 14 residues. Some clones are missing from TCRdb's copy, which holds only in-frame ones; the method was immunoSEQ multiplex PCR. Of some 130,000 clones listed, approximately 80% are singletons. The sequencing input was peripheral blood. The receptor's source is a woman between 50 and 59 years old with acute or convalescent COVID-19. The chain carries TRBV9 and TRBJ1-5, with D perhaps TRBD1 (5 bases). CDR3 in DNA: TGTGCCAGCAGCGTAGTAAGGGGAATGCAGCCCCAGCATTTT. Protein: CASSVVRGMQPQHF.